These 21 T cell receptor beta chains share one sample of origin, sequenced in a study of T cells after yellow fever vaccination. Each CDR3 protein gets one entry after TCRdb re-called the 5' RACE reads with MiXCR. The data hold 450,000 to 550,000 distinct CDR3 sequences, with roughly 22% observed a single time. Specimen: PBMCs, collected roughly 20 days after the first yellow fever vaccination. The receptors were sampled from a man between 18 and 35 years old who received the YFV17D yellow fever vaccine.

CDR3 bases: TGCAGAGTTTACACTAATTCCTACGAGCAGTACTTC. Its protein product is CRVYTNSYEQYF. The V and J genes are TRBV29-1 and TRBJ2-7; no clear D. The CDR3 runs to 12 residues. Germline V gene lookup returns CDR1 SQVTM and CDR2 ANQGSEA.

At least ten counts were recorded for this clonotype. V and J are TRBV15 and TRBJ1-2; D ambiguous. V was clipped by 5 bases and J by 8 bases, with 18 bases between them. The germline CDR1 and CDR2 sequences are LNHNV and YYDKDF (reference sequence). This CDR3 is 14 amino acids long. The CDR3 here is CATSGNPNGGGYTF. CDR3 coding DNA: TGTGCCACCAGCGGAAATCCTAATGGAGGGGGCTACACCTTC.

DNA of the CDR3: TGTGCCAGCAGCCAAGACATCGGTTTGGGAGGCTACACCTTC. The encoded protein is CASSQDIGLGGYTF. The genes are TRBV14 and TRBJ1-2, with no clear D. V lost 0 bases and J lost 8, with 13 bases in between. CDR3 length equals 14 residues. Germline-derived CDR1 and CDR2 are SGHDN and FVKESK.

DNA of the CDR3: TGTGCCAGCAGCTCAGTTACGGGACAGGGGTTAAATGAGCAGTTCTTC. Its protein is CASSSVTGQGLNEQFF. The chain links TRBV7-9 to TRBJ2-1, with 10 bases matching TRBD1. V dropped 4 bases and J dropped 7; count of bases not matched to a gene: 10. The CDR3 has 16 residues. Germline CDR1 SEHNR, CDR2 FQNEAQ (reference sequence).

The gene calls are TRBV5-1 and TRBJ2-3; the match to TRBD2 covers 12 bases. This CDR3 is 16 amino acids long. The V and J ends lost 1 base and 4 bases, in that order; junction bases with no gene match: 4. Germline values: CDR1 SGHRS, CDR2 YFSETQ. This CDR3 reads CASSLKLAGGPDTQYF. The DNA of the CDR3 is TGCGCCAGCAGCTTGAAACTAGCGGGGGGCCCAGATACGCAGTATTTT.

CDR3 in amino acids: CASSLRLGGTGELFF. The CDR3 DNA follows: TGCGCCAGCAGCCTACGACTAGGGGGCACCGGGGAGCTGTTTTTT. The chain carries TRBV4-3 and TRBJ2-2, with D tentatively TRBD1 or TRBD2 (6 bases each). The length of the CDR3 is 15 residues. V was cut by 4 bases and J by 4 bases, with 13 bases left in between. Germline V CDR1 and CDR2: LGHNA, YSLEER.

This clonotype was recorded a few times. The chain uses TRBV14 and TRBJ2-1; weak D call: TRBD2 (5 bases). CDR3 length: 17 amino acids. Trimming removed 0 bases from V and 2 bases from J, with 14 bases in between. Germline V gene lookup returns CDR1 SGHDN and CDR2 FVKESK. The CDR3 reads CASSQDGRGPTYNEQFF. The CDR3 nucleotides read TGTGCCAGCAGCCAAGATGGTCGGGGTCCTACCTACAATGAGCAGTTCTTC.

This clonotype was picked up a small number of times. The V gene is TRBV5-1, the J gene TRBJ1-2, with D perhaps matching TRBD1 (5 bases). The CDR3 runs 14 residues. Per the germline V gene, CDR1 is SGHRS and CDR2 is YFSETQ. Trimming cost V 3 bases and J 4 bases, with 13 bases left between them. In nucleotides, the CDR3 is TGCGCCAGCAGCTACTCCGGGACGTTCTATGGCTACACCTTC. It translates to CASSYSGTFYGYTF.

This clonotype was observed at least ten times. CDR3 sequence: CASTLTSANTEAFF. CDR3 in DNA: TGTGCCAGCACCCTGACGAGTGCGAACACTGAAGCTTTCTTT. The chain is built from TRBV27 and TRBJ1-1; no firm D call. Germline loops: CDR1 MNHEY, CDR2 SMNVEV (reference sequence). Trimming pared 7 bases from V and 1 base from J, leaving 13 bases between. There are 14 residues in the CDR3.

This clonotype has ten or more counts. V gene TRBV28 combines with J gene TRBJ1-5; D gene unclear. Trimming left V 8 bases short and J 4 bases short, with 21 bases between. The CDR3 is 16 residues long. Germline V gene sequence: CDR1 MDHEN, CDR2 SYDVKM. The CDR3 protein is CASLLSYRVFNQPQHF. Written as DNA, the CDR3 is TGTGCCAGCCTCCTTTCGTACCGGGTCTTTAATCAGCCCCAGCATTTT. Full variable domain (rest looked up from reference TRBV28 and TRBJ1-5): DVKVTQSSRYLVKRTGEKVFLECVQDMDHENMFWYRQDPGLGLRLIYFSYDVKMKEKGDIPEGYSVSREKKERFSLILESASTNQTSMYLCASLLSYRVFNQPQHFGDGTRLSIL.

This rearrangement joins TRBV30 to TRBJ2-7; the match to TRBD2 covers 13 bases. Germline V lookup: CDR1 GTSNPN, CDR2 SVGIG (reference sequence). CDR3 size: 16 residues. J was trimmed by 4 bases and V by 2 bases; bases with no gene match: 8. In DNA, the CDR3 is TGTGCCTGGAGTCCTACTGGGACTAGCGGGAAATACGAGCAGTACTTC. Translated: CAWSPTGTSGKYEQYF.

The V call is TRBV12-3 or TRBV12-4, the J call TRBJ2-7; D not resolved. The V gene lost 5 bases and the J gene lost 7 bases, with 12 bases spanning the gap. This CDR3 spans 12 amino acids. Here the CDR3 reads CASSLGSFEQYF. Here the CDR3 DNA reads TGTGCCAGCAGTCTGGGGTCTTTTGAGCAGTACTTC.

This chain links TRBV14 with TRBJ2-3; 12 bases fit TRBD2. The length of the CDR3 is 17 residues. The V gene's germline CDR1 is SGHDN and CDR2 FVKESK. After removal of 2 bases from V and 1 base from J, the junction contained 4 bases not matched to a gene. CDR3 coding DNA: TGTGCCAGCAGCCAACCTCGGACTAGCGGGGGCACAGATACGCAGTATTTT. This codes for CASSQPRTSGGTDTQYF.

The chain couples TRBV28 to TRBJ2-5, with D possibly matching TRBD1 (6 bases). Deletions cut 4 bases from V and 1 base from J, with 16 bases between. CDR1 MDHEN and CDR2 SYDVKM come from the germline V gene. This CDR3 has 16 residues. The CDR3 sequence: CASSSTGQIFQETQYF. The CDR3 DNA sequence: TGTGCCAGCAGTTCCACCGGACAGATATTCCAAGAGACCCAGTACTTC.

This clonotype turned up a few times. The chain is built from TRBV6-2 or TRBV6-3 and TRBJ2-2; D gene uncertain. V was clipped by 7 bases and J by 1 base, with 13 bases between them. CDR3 length equals 15 residues. Germline values: CDR1 MNHEY, CDR2 SVGEGT. CDR3 loop: CASNPESRNTGELFF. In DNA, the CDR3 is TGTGCCAGCAACCCCGAGAGTAGGAACACCGGGGAGCTGTTTTTT.

The rearrangement joins TRBV3-1 to TRBJ2-7; TRBD1 aligns across 9 bases. Trimming cost V 3 bases and J 4 bases; bases outside gene matches: 4. The CDR3 runs 14 residues. Per germline, CDR1 LGHDT and CDR2 YNNKEL (reference sequence). The CDR3 DNA follows: TGTGCCAGCAGCCAGGGACAGGGAGGTTACGAGCAGTACGTC. It codes for CASSQGQGGYEQYV.

This chain uses TRBV6-5 with TRBJ2-7; 8 bases fit TRBD1. The CDR3 covers 14 residues. V shed 6 bases, J shed 3 bases, and the junction held 7 bases outside the gene matches. Germline V gene sequence: CDR1 MNHEY, CDR2 SVGAGI. CDR3 loop: CASSRGQFFYEQYV. The CDR3 region has the DNA TGTGCCAGCAGCAGGGGGCAATTCTTCTACGAGCAGTACGTC.

The chain carries TRBV29-1 and TRBJ1-1; D is perhaps TRBD1 (5 bases). The CDR3 has 13 residues. The V gene lost 5 bases and the J gene lost 1 base, with 11 bases spanning the gap. Germline assignment: CDR1 SQVTM and CDR2 ANQGSEA. CDR3 amino acids: CSVRAGENTEAFF. CDR3 bases: TGCAGCGTTAGGGCGGGGGAGAACACTGAAGCTTTCTTT.

This clonotype was counted many times. The rearrangement joins TRBV20-1 to TRBJ1-2; the D gene is possibly TRBD1 (6 bases). CDR1 DFQATT and CDR2 SNEGSKA come from the germline V gene (reference sequence). This CDR3 region has 13 residues. V lost 5 bases, J lost 4 bases, and 14 bases lay in between. The DNA for the CDR3 is TGCAGTGCTCAGACAGGCCATTTCTATGGCTACACCTTC. Translating gives CSAQTGHFYGYTF.

This chain joins TRBV19 and TRBJ2-1, with D possibly being TRBD1 (5 bases). Germline assignment: CDR1 LNHDA and CDR2 SQIVND (reference sequence). CDR3 length equals 17 residues. V was trimmed by 5 bases and J by 0 bases, leaving 17 bases between them. The CDR3 loop reads CASSATPQESSYNEQFF. The CDR3 DNA follows: TGTGCCAGTAGTGCAACCCCACAGGAAAGCTCCTACAATGAGCAGTTCTTC.

This chain uses TRBV7-2 with TRBJ2-3; TRBD2 is a possible D gene (6 bases). The CDR3 consists of 14 residues. Germline V gene lookup returns CDR1 SGHTA and CDR2 FQGNSA. The V end lost 8 bases, the J end lost 0 bases, and 12 bases lay between the germline ends. The CDR3 protein is CASGSGESTDTQYF. The CDR3 nucleotides read TGTGCCAGCGGGTCGGGGGAAAGCACAGATACGCAGTATTTT.